The 7 T cell receptor beta chains presented below share a single source sample, sequenced in a study of cytomegalovirus exposure and HLA in healthy donors. Amplification used 60 Vbeta primers and 13 Jbeta primers. TCRdb's table, derived via immunoSEQ multiplex PCR, lists solely in-frame clones and lacks some. The repertoire includes around 120,000 clones, about 80% of them detected once, and roughly 5% sits in the top ten. Sequencing was done on a sample of PBMCs. These receptors came from a female donor in good health and CMV-seropositive.

The chain joins TRBV19 to TRBJ2-3; 7 bases align to TRBD1. This CDR3 has 16 residues. CDR1 is LNHDA and CDR2 is SQIVND in the germline V gene (reference sequence). V was clipped by 5 bases and J by 2 bases; unmatched bases: 10. The DNA for the CDR3 is TGTGCCAGTAGTCCAAGACAGGGATTCATCACAGATACGCAGTATTTT. This sequence encodes CASSPRQGFITDTQYF.

V is TRBV25-1 and J is TRBJ2-7; 7 bases match TRBD1. V trimming: 3 bases; J trimming: 5 bases; junction bases outside the gene matches: 7. The CDR3 covers 14 residues. The V gene's germline CDR1 is MGHDK and CDR2 SYGVNS. CDR3 sequence: CASSDIQGSHEQYF. Here the CDR3 DNA reads TGTGCCAGCAGTGATATACAGGGGTCCCACGAGCAGTACTTC.

The chain links TRBV2 to TRBJ1-5; 7 bases agree with TRBD1. With 7 bases clipped from V and 1 base from J, the junction kept 7 bases outside the gene matches. The germline V gene has CDR1 SNHLY and CDR2 FYNNEI. The CDR3 has 15 residues. The CDR3 loop reads CASTVGTASNQPQHF. The DNA of the CDR3 is TGTGCCAGCACAGTAGGGACAGCAAGCAATCAGCCCCAGCATTTT.

On this clone itself: Other nucleotide sequences in the sample specify the same CDR3. The V gene is TRBV5-8, the J gene TRBJ2-1, with D possibly being TRBD1 (6 bases). Germline CDR1 is SGHTS and CDR2 is YDEGEE. The CDR3 contains 14 residues. V was pared by 6 bases and J by 0 bases, with 10 bases between. CDR3 DNA sequence: TGTGCCAGCAACAAACAGGGCTCCTACAATGAGCAGTTCTTC. Translated: CASNKQGSYNEQFF.

The CDR3, as DNA: TGTGCCAGCAGTGCAGGGCAGTACACTGAAGCTTTCTTT. This translates into CASSAGQYTEAFF. The chain uses TRBV6-1 and TRBJ1-1; D is possibly TRBD1 (5 bases). This CDR3 spans 13 amino acids. The germline V and J ends were trimmed by 4 bases and 3 bases, with 9 bases remaining between them. Germline values: CDR1 MNHNS, CDR2 SASEGT.

This clone was recorded only once. The chain joins TRBV5-1 to TRBJ2-1, with D possibly being TRBD1 (6 bases). This CDR3 is 14 amino acids long. Trimming pared 4 bases from V and 5 bases from J, leaving 13 bases between. The V gene's germline CDR1 is SGHRS and CDR2 YFSETQ. CDR3 amino acids: CASSNLDSDNEQFF. The CDR3 region has the DNA TGCGCCAGCAGCAACCTGGACAGTGACAATGAGCAGTTCTTC.

The chain employs TRBV7-2 and TRBJ1-3; D may be TRBD1 (6 bases). CDR1 SGHTA and CDR2 FQGNSA come from the germline V gene. The CDR3 sequence is 16 residues long. The V end was cut by 5 bases, the J end by 0 bases, with 14 bases between. The CDR3 loop reads CASSRGGGSSGNTIYF. In DNA, the CDR3 is TGTGCCAGCAGCCGGGGGGGCGGTTCCTCTGGAAACACCATATATTTT. Filled out from reference TRBV7-2 and TRBJ1-3, the complete variable domain reads GAGVSQSPSNKVTEKGKDVELRCDPISGHTALYWYRQSLGQGLEFLIYFQGNSAPDKSGLPSDRFSAERTGGSVSTLTIQRTQQEDSAVYLCASSRGGGSSGNTIYFGEGSWLTVV.